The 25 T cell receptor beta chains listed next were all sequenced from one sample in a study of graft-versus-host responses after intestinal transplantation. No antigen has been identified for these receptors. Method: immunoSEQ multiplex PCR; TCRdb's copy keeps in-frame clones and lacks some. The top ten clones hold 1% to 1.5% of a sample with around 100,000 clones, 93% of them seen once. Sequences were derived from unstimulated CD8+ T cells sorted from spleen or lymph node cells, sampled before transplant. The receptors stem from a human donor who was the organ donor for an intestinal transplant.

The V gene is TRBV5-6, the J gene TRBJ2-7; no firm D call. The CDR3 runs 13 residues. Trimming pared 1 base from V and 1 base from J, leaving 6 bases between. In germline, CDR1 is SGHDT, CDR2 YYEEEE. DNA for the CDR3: TGTGCCAGCAGCTTGACGGAGTCCTACGAGCAGTACTTC. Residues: CASSLTESYEQYF.

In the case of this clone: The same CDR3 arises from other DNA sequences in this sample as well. The CDR3 here is CASSEWTAYEQYF. CDR3 coding DNA: TGTGCCAGCAGTGAATGGACAGCCTACGAGCAGTACTTC. This rearrangement joins TRBV6-1 to TRBJ2-7; D possibly corresponds to TRBD1 (6 bases). The CDR3 sequence is 13 residues long. The germline gives CDR1 MNHNS, CDR2 SASEGT. V shed 2 bases and J shed 2 bases, with 7 bases lying between them.

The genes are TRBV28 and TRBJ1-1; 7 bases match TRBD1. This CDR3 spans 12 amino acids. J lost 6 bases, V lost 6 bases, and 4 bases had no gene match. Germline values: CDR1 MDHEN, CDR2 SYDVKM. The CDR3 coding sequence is TGTGCCAGCAGATATGGACAGGCTGAAGCTTTCTTT. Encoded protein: CASRYGQAEAFF.

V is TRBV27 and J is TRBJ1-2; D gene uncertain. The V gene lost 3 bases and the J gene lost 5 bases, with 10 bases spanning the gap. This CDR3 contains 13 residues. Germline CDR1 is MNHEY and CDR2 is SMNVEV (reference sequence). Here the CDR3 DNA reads TGTGCCAGCAGTTTCAAGTCGGGGTATGGCTACACCTTC. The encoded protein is CASSFKSGYGYTF.

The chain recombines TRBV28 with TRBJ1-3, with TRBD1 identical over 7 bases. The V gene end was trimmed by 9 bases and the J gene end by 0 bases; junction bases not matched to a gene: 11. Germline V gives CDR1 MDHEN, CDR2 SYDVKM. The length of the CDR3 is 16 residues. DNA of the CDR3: TGTGCCAGTAATAGGGGGCCTAAAACCTCTGGAAACACCATATATTTT. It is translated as CASNRGPKTSGNTIYF.

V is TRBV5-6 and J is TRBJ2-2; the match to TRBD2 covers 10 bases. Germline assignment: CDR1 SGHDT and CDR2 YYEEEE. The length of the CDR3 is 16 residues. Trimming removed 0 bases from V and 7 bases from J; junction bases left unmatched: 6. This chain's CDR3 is CASSLALAGVVGELFF. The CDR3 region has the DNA TGTGCCAGCAGCTTGGCCCTAGCGGGAGTGGTCGGGGAGCTGTTTTTT.

DNA for the CDR3: TGTGCCAGCAGCCCCTCAACACACATATCCTCCTACGAGCAGTACTTC. Protein: CASSPSTHISSYEQYF. This chain links TRBV11-1 with TRBJ2-7; D not resolved. CDR3 length equals 16 residues. CDR1 is SGHAT and CDR2 is FQDESV in the germline V gene (reference sequence). V lost 5 bases, J lost 0 bases, and 17 bases lay in between.

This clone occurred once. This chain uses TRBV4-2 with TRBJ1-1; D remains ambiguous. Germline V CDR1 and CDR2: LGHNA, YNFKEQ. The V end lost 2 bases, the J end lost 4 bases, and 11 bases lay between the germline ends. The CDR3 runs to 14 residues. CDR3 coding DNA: TGTGCCAGCAGCCAACCGTTAGGAACCACTGAAGCTTTCTTT. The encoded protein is CASSQPLGTTEAFF.

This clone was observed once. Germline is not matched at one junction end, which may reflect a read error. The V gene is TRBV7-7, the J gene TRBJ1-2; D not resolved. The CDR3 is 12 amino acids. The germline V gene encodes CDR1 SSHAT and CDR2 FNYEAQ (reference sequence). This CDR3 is CASSPLNYGYTF. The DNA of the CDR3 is TGTGCTAGCAGCCCCCTAAACTATGGCTACACCTTC.

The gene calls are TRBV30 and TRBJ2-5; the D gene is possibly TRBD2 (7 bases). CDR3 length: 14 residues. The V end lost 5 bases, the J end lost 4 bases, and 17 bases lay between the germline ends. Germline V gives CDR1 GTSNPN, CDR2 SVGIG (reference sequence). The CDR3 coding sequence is TGTGCCTGGGACCGGGGGGCCGGGGGAGAGACCCAGTACTTC. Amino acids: CAWDRGAGGETQYF. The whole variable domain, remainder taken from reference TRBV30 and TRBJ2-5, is SQTIHQWPATLVQPVGSPLSLECTVEGTSNPNLYWYRQAAGRGLQLLFYSVGIGQISSEVPQNLSASRPQDRQFILSSKKLLLSDSGFYLCAWDRGAGGETQYFGPGTRLLVL.

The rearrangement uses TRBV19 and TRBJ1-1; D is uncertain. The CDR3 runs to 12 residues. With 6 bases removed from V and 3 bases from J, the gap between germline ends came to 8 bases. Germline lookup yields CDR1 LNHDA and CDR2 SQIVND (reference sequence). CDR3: CASRMGYTEAFF. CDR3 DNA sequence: TGTGCCAGTAGAATGGGATACACTGAAGCTTTCTTT.

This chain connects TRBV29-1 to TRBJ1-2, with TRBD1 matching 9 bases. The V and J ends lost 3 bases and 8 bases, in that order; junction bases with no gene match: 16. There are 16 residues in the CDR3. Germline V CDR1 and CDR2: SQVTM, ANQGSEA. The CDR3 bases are TGCAGCGTTGATCAGGAGACCGGGACAGGGACGGAAGGCTACACCTTC. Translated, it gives CSVDQETGTGTEGYTF.

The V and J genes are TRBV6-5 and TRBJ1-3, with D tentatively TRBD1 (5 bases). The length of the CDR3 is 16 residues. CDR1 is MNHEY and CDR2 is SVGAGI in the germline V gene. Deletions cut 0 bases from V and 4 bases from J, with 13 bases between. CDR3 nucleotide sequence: TGTGCCAGCAGTTACTCGACGGGGGAGGGAGGAAACACCATATATTTT. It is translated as CASSYSTGEGGNTIYF.

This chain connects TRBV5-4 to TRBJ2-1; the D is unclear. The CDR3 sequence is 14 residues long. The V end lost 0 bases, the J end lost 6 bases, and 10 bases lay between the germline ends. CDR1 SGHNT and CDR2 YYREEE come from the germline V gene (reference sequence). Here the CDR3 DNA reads TGTGCCAGCAGCTTGGCCCCCGACTCCAATGAGCAGTTCTTC. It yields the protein CASSLAPDSNEQFF.

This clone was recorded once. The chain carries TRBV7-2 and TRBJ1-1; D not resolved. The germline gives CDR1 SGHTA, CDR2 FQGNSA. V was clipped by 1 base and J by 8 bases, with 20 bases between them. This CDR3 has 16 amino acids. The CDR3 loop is CASSLGPMGSLDEAFF. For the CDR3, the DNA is TGTGCCAGCAGCTTAGGACCCATGGGGAGTCTGGACGAAGCTTTCTTT.

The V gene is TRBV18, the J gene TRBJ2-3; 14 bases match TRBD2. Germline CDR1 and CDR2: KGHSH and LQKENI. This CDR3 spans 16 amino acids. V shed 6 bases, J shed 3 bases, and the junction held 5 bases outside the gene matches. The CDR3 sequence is CASSRTSGRSTDTQYF. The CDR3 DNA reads TGTGCCAGCTCCCGGACTAGCGGGAGGTCAACAGATACGCAGTATTTT.

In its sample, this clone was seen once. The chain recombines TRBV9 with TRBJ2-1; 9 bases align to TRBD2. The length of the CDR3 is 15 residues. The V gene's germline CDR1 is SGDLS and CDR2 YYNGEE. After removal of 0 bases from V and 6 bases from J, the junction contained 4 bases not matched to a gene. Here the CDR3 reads CASSVGGLATNEQFF. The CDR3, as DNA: TGTGCCAGCAGCGTAGGAGGACTAGCGACCAATGAGCAGTTCTTC.

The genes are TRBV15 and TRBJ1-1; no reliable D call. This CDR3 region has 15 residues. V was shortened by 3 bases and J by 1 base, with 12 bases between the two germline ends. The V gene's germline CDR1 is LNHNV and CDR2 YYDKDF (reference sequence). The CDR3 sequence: CATSSGSAGNTEAFF. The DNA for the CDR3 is TGTGCCACCAGCAGCGGATCTGCGGGGAACACTGAAGCTTTCTTT.

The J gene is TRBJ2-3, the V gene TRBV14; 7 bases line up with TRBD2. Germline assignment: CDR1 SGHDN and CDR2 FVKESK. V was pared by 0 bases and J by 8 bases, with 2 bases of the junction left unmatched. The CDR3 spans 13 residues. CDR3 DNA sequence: TGTGCCAGCAGCCAAGATTGGGAGGGTACGCAGTATTTT. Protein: CASSQDWEGTQYF.

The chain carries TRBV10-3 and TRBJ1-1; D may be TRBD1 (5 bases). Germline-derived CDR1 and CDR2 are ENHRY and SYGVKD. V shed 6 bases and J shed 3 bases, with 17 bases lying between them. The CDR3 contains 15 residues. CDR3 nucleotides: TGTGCCATCAGCCCGAGGGGTCATTGGTACACTGAAGCTTTCTTT. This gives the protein CAISPRGHWYTEAFF.

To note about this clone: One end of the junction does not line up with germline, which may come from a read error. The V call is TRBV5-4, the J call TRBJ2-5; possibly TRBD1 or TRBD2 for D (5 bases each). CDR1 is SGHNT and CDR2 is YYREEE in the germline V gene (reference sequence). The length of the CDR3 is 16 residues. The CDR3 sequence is CASSPFGAPKGEAQYF. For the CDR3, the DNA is TGTGCCAGCAGCCCCTTTGGGGCTCCGAAGGGAGAGGCCCAGTACTTC.

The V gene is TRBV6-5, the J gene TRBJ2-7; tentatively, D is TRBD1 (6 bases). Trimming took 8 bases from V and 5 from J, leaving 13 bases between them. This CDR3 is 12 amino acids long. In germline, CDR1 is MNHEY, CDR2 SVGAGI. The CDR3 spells CASGPGENEQYF. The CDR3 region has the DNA TGTGCCAGCGGCCCAGGGGAAAACGAGCAGTACTTC.

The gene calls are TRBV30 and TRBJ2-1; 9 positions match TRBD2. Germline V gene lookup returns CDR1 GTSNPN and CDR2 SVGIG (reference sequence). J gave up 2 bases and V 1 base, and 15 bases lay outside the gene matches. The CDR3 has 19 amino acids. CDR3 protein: CAWSGTSDRNPRTYNEQFF. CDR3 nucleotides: TGTGCCTGGAGTGGGACTAGCGACCGGAATCCCCGTACCTACAATGAGCAGTTCTTC.

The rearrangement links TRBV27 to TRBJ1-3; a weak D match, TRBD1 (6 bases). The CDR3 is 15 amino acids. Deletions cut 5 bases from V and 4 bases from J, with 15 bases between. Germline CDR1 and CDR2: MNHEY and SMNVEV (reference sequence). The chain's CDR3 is CASSPSGAGGNTIYF. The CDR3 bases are TGTGCCAGCAGTCCCTCAGGGGCGGGAGGAAACACCATATATTTT.

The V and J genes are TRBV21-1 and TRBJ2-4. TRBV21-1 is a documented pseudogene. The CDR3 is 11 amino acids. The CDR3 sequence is CASSNKNIQYF. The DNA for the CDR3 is TGTGCCAGCAGCAACAAAAACATTCAGTACTTC.